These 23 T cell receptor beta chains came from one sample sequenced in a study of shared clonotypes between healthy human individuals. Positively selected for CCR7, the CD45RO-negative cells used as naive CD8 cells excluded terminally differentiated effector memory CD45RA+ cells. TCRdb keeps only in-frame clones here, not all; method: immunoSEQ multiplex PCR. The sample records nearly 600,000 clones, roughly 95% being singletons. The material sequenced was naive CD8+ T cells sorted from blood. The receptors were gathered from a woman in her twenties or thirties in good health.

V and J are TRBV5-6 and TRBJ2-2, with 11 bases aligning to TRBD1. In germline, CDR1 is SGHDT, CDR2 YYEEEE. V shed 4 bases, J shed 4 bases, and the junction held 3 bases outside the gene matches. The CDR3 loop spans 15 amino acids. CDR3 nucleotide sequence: TGTGCCAGCAGCCCCGGGACAGGGGGCACCGGGGAGCTGTTTTTT. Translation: CASSPGTGGTGELFF.

The DNA for the CDR3 is TGTGCCAGCAGCCCGAGCGGTGCCGGGGAGCTGTTTTTT. Translated, it gives CASSPSGAGELFF. The gene calls are TRBV14 and TRBJ2-2; perhaps TRBD2 as D (5 bases). The CDR3 length is 13 residues. The germline V gene has CDR1 SGHDN and CDR2 FVKESK. V shed 4 bases and J shed 6 bases, with 9 bases lying between them.

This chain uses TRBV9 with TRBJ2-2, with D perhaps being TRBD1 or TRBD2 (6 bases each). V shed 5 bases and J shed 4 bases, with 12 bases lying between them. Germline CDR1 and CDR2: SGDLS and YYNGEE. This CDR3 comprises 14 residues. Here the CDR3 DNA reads TGTGCCAGCAGAACAGGGAGGAGCACCGGGGAGCTGTTTTTT. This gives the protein CASRTGRSTGELFF.

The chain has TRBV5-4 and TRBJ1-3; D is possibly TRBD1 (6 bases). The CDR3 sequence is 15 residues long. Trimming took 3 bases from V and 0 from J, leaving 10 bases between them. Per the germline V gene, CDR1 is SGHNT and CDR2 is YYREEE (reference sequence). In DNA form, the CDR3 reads TGTGCCAGCAGCTCGGACAGCTACTCTGGAAACACCATATATTTT. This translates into CASSSDSYSGNTIYF. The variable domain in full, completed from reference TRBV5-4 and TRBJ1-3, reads ETGVTQSPTHLIKTRGQQVTLRCSSQSGHNTVSWYQQALGQGPQFIFQYYREEENGRGNFPPRFSGLQFPNYSSELNVNALELDDSALYLCASSSDSYSGNTIYFGEGSWLTVV.

CDR3 in amino acids: CASSEVGELFF. Written as DNA, the CDR3 is TGCGCCAGCAGTGAGGTCGGGGAGCTGTTTTTT. The chain links TRBV10-2 to TRBJ2-2; D ambiguous. V lost 2 bases and J 7 bases, leaving 2 bases between the germline ends. Germline CDR1 reads WSHSY; CDR2 reads SAAADI. The CDR3 sequence is 11 residues long.

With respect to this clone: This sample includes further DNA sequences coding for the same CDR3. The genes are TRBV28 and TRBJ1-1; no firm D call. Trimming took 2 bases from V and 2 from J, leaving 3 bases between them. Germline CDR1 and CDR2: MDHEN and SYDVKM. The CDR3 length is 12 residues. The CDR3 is CASSLRNTEAFF. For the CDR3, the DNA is TGTGCCAGCAGTTTACGCAACACTGAAGCTTTCTTT.

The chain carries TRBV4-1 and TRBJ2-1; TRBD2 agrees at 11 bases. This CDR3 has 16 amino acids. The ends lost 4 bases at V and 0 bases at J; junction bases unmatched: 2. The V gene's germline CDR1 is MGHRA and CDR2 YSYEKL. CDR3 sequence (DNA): TGCGCCAGCAGCCCCGGGACTAGCGGCTCCTACAATGAGCAGTTCTTC. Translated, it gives CASSPGTSGSYNEQFF.

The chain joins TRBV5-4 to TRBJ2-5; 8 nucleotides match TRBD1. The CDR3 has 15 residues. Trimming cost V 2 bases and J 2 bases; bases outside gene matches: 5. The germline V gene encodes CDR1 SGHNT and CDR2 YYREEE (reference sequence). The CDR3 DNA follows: TGTGCCAGCAGCTTAACCGGGACAGGTCAAGAGACCCAGTACTTC. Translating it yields CASSLTGTGQETQYF. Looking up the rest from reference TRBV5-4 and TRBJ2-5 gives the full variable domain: ETGVTQSPTHLIKTRGQQVTLRCSSQSGHNTVSWYQQALGQGPQFIFQYYREEENGRGNFPPRFSGLQFPNYSSELNVNALELDDSALYLCASSLTGTGQETQYFGPGTRLLVL.

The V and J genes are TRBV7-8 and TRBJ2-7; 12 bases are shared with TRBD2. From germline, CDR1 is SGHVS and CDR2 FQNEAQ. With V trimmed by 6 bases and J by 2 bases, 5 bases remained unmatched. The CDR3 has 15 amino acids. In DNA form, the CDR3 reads TGTGCCAGCAGTCCTACTAGCGGGAGGCCCTACGAGCAGTACTTC. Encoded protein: CASSPTSGRPYEQYF. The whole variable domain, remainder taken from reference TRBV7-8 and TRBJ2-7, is GAGVSQSPRYKVAKRGQDVALRCDPISGHVSLFWYQQALGQGPEFLTYFQNEAQLDKSGLPSDRFFAERPEGSVSTLKIQRTQQEDSAVYLCASSPTSGRPYEQYFGPGTRLTVT.

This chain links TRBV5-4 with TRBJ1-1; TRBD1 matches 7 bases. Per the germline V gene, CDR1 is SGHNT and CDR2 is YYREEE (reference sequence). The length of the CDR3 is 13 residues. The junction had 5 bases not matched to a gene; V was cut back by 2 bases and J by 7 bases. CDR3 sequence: CASSFAGGLEAFF. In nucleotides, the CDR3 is TGTGCCAGCAGCTTTGCAGGGGGTCTTGAAGCTTTCTTT.

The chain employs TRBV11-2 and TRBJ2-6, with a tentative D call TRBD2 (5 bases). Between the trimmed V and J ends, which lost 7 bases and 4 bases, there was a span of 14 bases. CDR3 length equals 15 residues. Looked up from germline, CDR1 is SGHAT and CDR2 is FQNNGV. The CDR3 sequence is CASTNGVDGANVLTF. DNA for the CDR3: TGTGCCAGCACCAACGGGGTGGACGGGGCCAACGTCCTGACTTTC.

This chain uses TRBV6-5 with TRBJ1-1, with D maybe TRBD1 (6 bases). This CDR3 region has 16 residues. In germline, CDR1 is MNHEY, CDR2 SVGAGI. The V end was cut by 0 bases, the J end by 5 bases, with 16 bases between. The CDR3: CASSYSRGHFGTEAFF. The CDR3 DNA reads TGTGCCAGCAGTTACTCGAGGGGACACTTCGGGACTGAAGCTTTCTTT.

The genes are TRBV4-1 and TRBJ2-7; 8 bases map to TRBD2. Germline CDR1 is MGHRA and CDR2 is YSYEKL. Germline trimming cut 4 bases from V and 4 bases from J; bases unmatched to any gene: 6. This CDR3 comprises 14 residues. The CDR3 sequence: CASSPPGGWYEQYF. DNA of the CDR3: TGCGCCAGCAGCCCTCCGGGGGGGTGGTACGAGCAGTACTTC.

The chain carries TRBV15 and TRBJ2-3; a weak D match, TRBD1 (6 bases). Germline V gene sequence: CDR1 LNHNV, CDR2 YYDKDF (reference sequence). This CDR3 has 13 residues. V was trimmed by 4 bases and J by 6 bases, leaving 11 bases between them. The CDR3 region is CATSMGAPDTQYF. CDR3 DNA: TGTGCCACCAGCATGGGGGCCCCCGATACGCAGTATTTT.

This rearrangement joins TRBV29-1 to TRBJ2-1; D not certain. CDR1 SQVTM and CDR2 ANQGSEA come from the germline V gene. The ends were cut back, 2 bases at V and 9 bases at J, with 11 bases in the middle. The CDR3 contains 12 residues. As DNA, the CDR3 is TGCAGCGTTGAACCCCAAACGGGTGAGCAGTTCTTC. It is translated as CSVEPQTGEQFF.

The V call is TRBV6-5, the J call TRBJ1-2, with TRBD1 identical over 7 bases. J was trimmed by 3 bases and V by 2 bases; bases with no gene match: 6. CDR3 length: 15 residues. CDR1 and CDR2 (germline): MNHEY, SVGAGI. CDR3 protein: CASSYRPTGDYGYTF. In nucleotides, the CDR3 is TGTGCCAGCAGTTACCGTCCCACAGGGGACTATGGCTACACCTTC.

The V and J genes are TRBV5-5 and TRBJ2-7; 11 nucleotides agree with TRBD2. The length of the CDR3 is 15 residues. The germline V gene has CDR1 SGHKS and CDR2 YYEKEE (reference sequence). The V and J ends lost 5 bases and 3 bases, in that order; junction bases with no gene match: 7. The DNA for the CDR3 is TGTGCCAGCAGTTTTAGACTAGCGGGACTCTACGAGCAGTACTTC. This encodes CASSFRLAGLYEQYF.

In nucleotides, the CDR3 is TGCGCCAGCAGCTGGGTAGCGGGAGTTGTGGAGACCCAGTACTTC. Its translation: CASSWVAGVVETQYF. The chain has TRBV5-1 and TRBJ2-5; 9 positions agree with TRBD2. With V trimmed by 3 bases and J by 5 bases, 8 bases remained unmatched. The CDR3 consists of 15 residues. Germline CDR1 is SGHRS and CDR2 is YFSETQ.

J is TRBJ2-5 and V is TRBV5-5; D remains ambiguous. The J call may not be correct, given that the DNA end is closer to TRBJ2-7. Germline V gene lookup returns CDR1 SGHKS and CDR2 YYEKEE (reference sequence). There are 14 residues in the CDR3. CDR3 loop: CASSYSRVIYEQYF. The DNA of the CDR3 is TGTGCCAGCAGCTACTCCAGAGTGATCTACGAGCAGTACTTC.

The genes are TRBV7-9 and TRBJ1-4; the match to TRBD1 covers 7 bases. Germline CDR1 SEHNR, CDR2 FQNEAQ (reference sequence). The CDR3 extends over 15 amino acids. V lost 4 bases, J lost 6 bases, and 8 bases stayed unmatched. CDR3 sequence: CASSSRRDSYEKLFF. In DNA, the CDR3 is TGTGCCAGCAGCTCCAGGAGGGACAGTTATGAAAAACTGTTTTTT.

The chain's CDR3 is CASSPVTVNYGYTF. For the CDR3, the DNA is TGTGCCAGCAGCCCTGTTACAGTTAACTATGGCTACACCTTC. J is TRBJ1-2 and V is TRBV7-9, with unresolved D. V was trimmed by 5 bases and J by 1 base, leaving 11 bases between them. In germline, CDR1 is SEHNR, CDR2 FQNEAQ (reference sequence). The CDR3 runs to 14 residues.

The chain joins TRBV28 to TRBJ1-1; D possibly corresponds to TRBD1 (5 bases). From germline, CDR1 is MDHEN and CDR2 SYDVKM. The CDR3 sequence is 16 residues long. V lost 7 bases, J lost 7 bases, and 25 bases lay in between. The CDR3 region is CASTSLPRGTLIEAFF. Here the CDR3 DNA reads TGTGCCAGCACCTCCCTCCCCCGGGGGACTCTTATTGAAGCTTTCTTT.

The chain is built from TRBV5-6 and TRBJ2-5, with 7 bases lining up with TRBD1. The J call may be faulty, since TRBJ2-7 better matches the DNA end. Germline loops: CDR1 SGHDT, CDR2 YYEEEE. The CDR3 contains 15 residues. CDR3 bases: TGTGCCAGCAGCCAGGGACAGCGGTCCCTCTACGAGCAGTACTTC. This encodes CASSQGQRSLYEQYF.